One sample yielded the 26 T cell receptor beta chains listed below, sequenced in a study of vaccination effects on CD4 cells after COVID-19. Method: immunoSEQ multiplex PCR; TCRdb's copy keeps in-frame clones and lacks some. The repertoire holds under 20,000 clones, with almost 70% as singletons. No antigen is known for these receptors. Antigen-specific CD4+ T cells were expanded with viral peptide pools in the ViraFEST assay before sequencing. With about ten days of culture completed, CD4+ T cells were isolated. The participants, recipients of two vaccine doses, got either BNT162b2 or mRNA-1273. The material sequenced was CD4+ T cells from PBMCs cultured with SARS-CoV-2 spike peptides, taken after COVID-19 vaccination. The receptors originated from a human donor who received a COVID-19 vaccine.

The genes are TRBV4-1 and TRBJ1-6, with unresolved D. Trimming stripped 1 base from V and 8 bases from J, with 15 bases between. There are 16 residues in the CDR3. The germline V gene has CDR1 MGHRA and CDR2 YSYEKL. CDR3 sequence: CASSQGTAAGDSPLHF. CDR3 DNA sequence: TGCGCCAGCAGCCAAGGAACGGCCGCTGGTGATTCACCCCTCCACTTT.

This chain connects TRBV5-4 to TRBJ2-3; 7 bases match TRBD2. Trimming removed 2 bases from V and 5 bases from J; junction bases left unmatched: 11. The CDR3 length is 16 residues. Germline CDR1 SGHNT, CDR2 YYREEE (reference sequence). The CDR3 loop is CASSLGGAGAKDTQYF. CDR3 DNA sequence: TGTGCCAGCAGCTTAGGTGGGGCGGGAGCGAAAGATACGCAGTATTTT.

J is TRBJ2-5 and V is TRBV4-1; no clear D gene. Per germline, CDR1 MGHRA and CDR2 YSYEKL. The CDR3 is made up of 11 amino acids. V was cut by 3 bases and J by 5 bases, with 4 bases left in between. The CDR3 DNA reads TGCGCCAGCAGCCATCGGGAGACCCAGTACTTC. Encoded protein: CASSHRETQYF.

The V gene is TRBV2, the J gene TRBJ2-2; D unresolved. Germline CDR1 is SNHLY and CDR2 is FYNNEI. This CDR3 is 13 amino acids long. V was trimmed by 8 bases and J by 0 bases, leaving 7 bases between them. CDR3 residues: CASPDTNTGELFF. The DNA for the CDR3 is TGTGCCAGCCCAGACACGAACACCGGGGAGCTGTTTTTT.

In this sample, this clone turned up a few times. The chain combines TRBV5-4 with TRBJ1-2, with D tentatively TRBD1 (6 bases). Germline assignment: CDR1 SGHNT and CDR2 YYREEE (reference sequence). The CDR3 has 13 amino acids. Deletions cut 2 bases from V and 4 bases from J, with 9 bases between. DNA for the CDR3: TGTGCCAGCAGCTTAACAGGGTCCTATGGCTACACCTTC. As protein: CASSLTGSYGYTF.

The rearrangement joins TRBV19 to TRBJ2-1, with TRBD2 matching over 12 bases. The CDR3 extends over 16 amino acids. In germline, CDR1 is LNHDA, CDR2 SQIVND (reference sequence). The J segment lost 1 base and the V segment lost 5 bases, leaving 3 bases of the junction unmatched. The CDR3 DNA is TGTGCCAGTAGTCTAGGACTAGCGGGGTCCTACAATGAGCAGTTCTTC. Its protein product is CASSLGLAGSYNEQFF.

The chain couples TRBV9 to TRBJ1-1, with 9 bases identical to TRBD1. With 2 bases clipped from V and 5 bases from J, the junction kept 16 bases outside the gene matches. The CDR3 spans 18 residues. Germline V gene lookup returns CDR1 SGDLS and CDR2 YYNGEE. The CDR3 DNA is TGTGCCAGCAGCGTCACCTCTAGCGGGACAGGGTTGGGGACTGAAGCTTTCTTT. This gives the protein CASSVTSSGTGLGTEAFF.

This sequence joins TRBV18 and TRBJ1-4; a weak D match, TRBD1 (5 bases). The CDR3 sequence is 13 residues long. Germline loops: CDR1 KGHSH, CDR2 LQKENI. V was pared by 8 bases and J by 8 bases, with 15 bases between. CDR3 amino acids: CASKGRPVEKLFF. DNA for the CDR3: TGTGCCAGCAAGGGACGGCCGGTCGAAAAACTGTTTTTT.

The chain is built from TRBV13 and TRBJ2-3; the match to TRBD2 covers 12 bases. CDR3 length equals 15 residues. Germline V gene sequence: CDR1 PRHDT, CDR2 FYEKMQ (reference sequence). CDR3 protein: CATGLAGGETDTQYF. CDR3 DNA: TGTGCTACCGGGCTAGCGGGAGGGGAGACAGATACGCAGTATTTT.

This chain connects TRBV13 to TRBJ1-1; no definite D call. V was pared by 0 bases and J by 8 bases, with 4 bases between. The CDR3 runs 11 residues. Germline CDR1 is PRHDT and CDR2 is FYEKMQ (reference sequence). DNA for the CDR3: TGTGCCAGCAGCTTAGGGTCGGAAGCTTTCTTT. Translation gives CASSLGSEAFF.

In its sample, this clone was seen a few times. The V gene is TRBV19, the J gene TRBJ2-1; the D gene could be TRBD1 or TRBD2 (5 bases each). The CDR3 covers 13 residues. Trimming shortened V by 5 bases and J by 10 bases, and 15 bases separated the two germline ends. The V gene's germline CDR1 is LNHDA and CDR2 SQIVND (reference sequence). The CDR3 DNA reads as TGTGCCAGTAGTCACCGGGGCCCTAGGGAGCAGTTCTTC. It yields the protein CASSHRGPREQFF.

V gene TRBV29-1 combines with J gene TRBJ2-1; 11 positions agree with TRBD1. The CDR3 length is 13 residues. Germline-derived CDR1 and CDR2 are SQVTM and ANQGSEA. The V segment lost 4 bases and the J segment 6 bases; nucleotides outside the gene matches: 2. CDR3 nucleotides: TGCAGCGTTGGGGACAGGGGGTTCAATGAGCAGTTCTTC. Protein: CSVGDRGFNEQFF.

The genes are TRBV10-3 and TRBJ2-6, with D uncertain. This CDR3 contains 14 residues. V was shortened by 5 bases and J by 0 bases, with 5 bases between the two germline ends. CDR1 ENHRY and CDR2 SYGVKD come from the germline V gene. For the CDR3, the DNA is TGTGCCATCAGTCCCTTCTCTGGGGCCAACGTCCTGACTTTC. It codes for CAISPFSGANVLTF.

This chain's CDR3 is CASSLGDRWNTEAFF. The CDR3 DNA reads TGCGCCAGCAGCTTGGGGGATCGCTGGAACACTGAAGCTTTCTTT. The rearrangement links TRBV5-1 to TRBJ1-1; the D is unclear. Germline lookup yields CDR1 SGHRS and CDR2 YFSETQ. CDR3 length: 15 residues. V lost 0 bases and J lost 1, with 10 bases in between.

CDR3 DNA sequence: TGTGCCAGCAGCCAGGGGACTAGCGGGATCAGGGCAGATACGCAGTATTTT. It encodes CASSQGTSGIRADTQYF. This chain links TRBV3-1 (or the pseudogene TRBV3-2) with TRBJ2-3; 13 bases fit TRBD2. The CDR3 has 17 amino acids. The germline V gene encodes CDR1 LGHDT and CDR2 YNNKEL (reference sequence). The ends lost 3 bases at V and 4 bases at J; junction bases unmatched: 7.

This clone was seen only a few times. The chain employs TRBV2 and TRBJ2-5; D possibly uses TRBD1 or TRBD2 (5 bases each). The V gene lost 7 bases and the J gene lost 1 base, with 10 bases spanning the gap. There are 13 residues in the CDR3. Germline assignment: CDR1 SNHLY and CDR2 FYNNEI. The CDR3: CASNRDAQETQYF. The CDR3, as DNA: TGTGCCAGCAATAGGGACGCCCAAGAGACCCAGTACTTC.

The genes are TRBV24-1 and TRBJ2-6; D is uncertain. Germline CDR1 KGHDR, CDR2 SFDVKD. Trimming removed 3 bases at V and 0 bases at J, with 5 bases between. The CDR3 runs 15 residues. Written as DNA, the CDR3 is TGTGCCACCAGTGATCCGGGCTCTGGGGCCAACGTCCTGACTTTC. Its translation is CATSDPGSGANVLTF.

This clone was found a few times. The chain links TRBV4-2 to TRBJ1-2; TRBD1 matches 8 bases. In germline, CDR1 is LGHNA, CDR2 YNFKEQ. The V segment lost 0 bases and the J segment 6 bases; nucleotides outside the gene matches: 9. The CDR3 covers 16 residues. The DNA for the CDR3 is TGTGCCAGCAGCCAAGATTCGTGGCAGGGGGCGGATGGCTACACCTTC. It yields the protein CASSQDSWQGADGYTF.

This sequence joins TRBV24-1 and TRBJ1-1, with D possibly TRBD1 on 5 matching bases. The CDR3 spans 14 residues. The germline V and J ends were trimmed by 7 bases and 6 bases, with 17 bases remaining between them. Germline V gene data show CDR1 as KGHDR and CDR2 as SFDVKD. The CDR3 spells CATSGTERGSEAFF. CDR3 in DNA: TGTGCCACCAGCGGAACGGAGCGGGGGTCTGAAGCTTTCTTT.

Concerning this clone: One junction end does not reproduce the germline sequence, and a read error may be involved. The rearrangement joins TRBV6-6 to TRBJ1-2, with a possible D match to TRBD1 (5 bases). Germline CDR1 is MNHNY and CDR2 is SVGAGI (reference sequence). This CDR3 is 13 amino acids long. This CDR3 is CATSSDSNYGYTF. CDR3 coding DNA: TGTGCCACCAGTAGCGACAGTAACTATGGCTACACCTTC.

This chain links TRBV27 with TRBJ1-2; tentatively, D is TRBD1 (6 bases). The germline CDR1 and CDR2 sequences are MNHEY and SMNVEV (reference sequence). This CDR3 comprises 13 residues. The V gene lost 6 bases and the J gene lost 2 bases, with 10 bases spanning the gap. CDR3 nucleotides: TGTGCCAGCAGACGGGGGCTCAACTATGGCTACACCTTC. Residues: CASRRGLNYGYTF.

This rearrangement joins TRBV5-6 to TRBJ2-3; the D is unclear. Trimming removed 2 bases from V and 4 bases from J, with 11 bases in between. This CDR3 is built from 14 residues. CDR1 is SGHDT, CDR2 YYEEEE, per germline. The CDR3 reads CASSLRLVADTQYF. In DNA form, the CDR3 reads TGTGCCAGCAGCTTAAGGCTAGTCGCAGATACGCAGTATTTT. Based on the CDR3 plus reference TRBV5-6 and TRBJ2-3, the full variable domain is DAGVTQSPTHLIKTRGQQVTLRCSPKSGHDTVSWYQQALGQGPQFIFQYYEEEERQRGNFPDRFSGHQFPNYSSELNVNALLLGDSALYLCASSLRLVADTQYFGPGTRLTVL.

The chain is built from TRBV10-3 and TRBJ1-1; TRBD1 matches at 7 bases. This CDR3 is 15 amino acids long. Trimming took 4 bases from V and 5 from J; bases not matched to a gene: 10. Germline V gene data show CDR1 as ENHRY and CDR2 as SYGVKD. The CDR3 is CAISASSQGRTEAFF. DNA for the CDR3: TGTGCCATCAGTGCCTCCTCACAGGGGCGGACTGAAGCTTTCTTT.

The chain is built from TRBV7-6 and TRBJ1-3, with 12 bases aligning to TRBD1. Unmatched junction bases numbered 6, after V lost 5 bases and J lost 4 bases. The germline CDR1 and CDR2 sequences are SGHVS and FNYEAQ. The CDR3 has 16 amino acids. CDR3 residues: CASSVGTGGVGNTIYF. The CDR3 nucleotides read TGTGCCAGCAGCGTCGGGACAGGGGGCGTCGGAAACACCATATATTTT.

This clone was observed once. This rearrangement joins TRBV7-9 to TRBJ2-3, with D possibly matching TRBD2 (6 bases). This CDR3 contains 14 residues. Germline CDR1 is SEHNR and CDR2 is FQNEAQ (reference sequence). V dropped 3 bases and J dropped 1 base, with 8 bases sitting between them. DNA for the CDR3: TGTGCCAGCAGCTTCGGGAGAGGCACAGATACGCAGTATTTT. Translated: CASSFGRGTDTQYF.

The chain is built from TRBV19 and TRBJ1-1; D is uncertain. This CDR3 region has 13 residues. V dropped 5 bases and J dropped 3 bases, with 10 bases sitting between them. Germline CDR1 is LNHDA and CDR2 is SQIVND (reference sequence). The CDR3 DNA reads as TGTGCCAGTAGTCTAAATAGTCACACTGAAGCTTTCTTT. Translation gives CASSLNSHTEAFF.